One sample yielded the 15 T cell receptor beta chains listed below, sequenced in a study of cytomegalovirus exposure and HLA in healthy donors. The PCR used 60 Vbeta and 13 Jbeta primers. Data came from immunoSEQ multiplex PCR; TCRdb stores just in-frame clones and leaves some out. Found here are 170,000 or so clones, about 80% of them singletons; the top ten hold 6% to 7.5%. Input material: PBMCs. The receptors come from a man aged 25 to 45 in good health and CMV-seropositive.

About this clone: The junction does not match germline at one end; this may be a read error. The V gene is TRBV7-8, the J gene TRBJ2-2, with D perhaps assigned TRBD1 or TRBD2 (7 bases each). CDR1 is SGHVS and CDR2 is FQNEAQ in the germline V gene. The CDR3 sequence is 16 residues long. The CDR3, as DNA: TGTGCCAGCAGCCTAGCAGGGGGGGGCGCCAGGGGGGAGCTGTTTTTT. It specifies CASSLAGGGARGELFF. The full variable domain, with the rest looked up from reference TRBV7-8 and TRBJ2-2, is GAGVSQSPRYKVAKRGQDVALRCDPISGHVSLFWYQQALGQGPEFLTYFQNEAQLDKSGLPSDRFFAERPEGSVSTLKIQRTQQEDSAVYLCASSLAGGGARGELFFGEGSRLTVL.

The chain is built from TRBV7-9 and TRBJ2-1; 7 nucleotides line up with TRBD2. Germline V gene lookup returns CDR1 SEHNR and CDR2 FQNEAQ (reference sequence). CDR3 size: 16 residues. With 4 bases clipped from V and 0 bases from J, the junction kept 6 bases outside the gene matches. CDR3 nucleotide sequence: TGTGCCAGCAGCTCTAGCGGACCGGTCTCCTACAATGAGCAGTTCTTC. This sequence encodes CASSSSGPVSYNEQFF.

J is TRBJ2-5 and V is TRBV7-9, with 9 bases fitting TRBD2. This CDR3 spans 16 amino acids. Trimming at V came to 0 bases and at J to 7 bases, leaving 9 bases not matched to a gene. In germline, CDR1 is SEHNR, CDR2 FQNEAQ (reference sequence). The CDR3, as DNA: TGTGCCAGCAGCTTAGCTAGCGGGAGATCTTGGGGGACCCAGTACTTC. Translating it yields CASSLASGRSWGTQYF. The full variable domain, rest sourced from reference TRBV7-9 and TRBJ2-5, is DTGVSQNPRHKITKRGQNVTFRCDPISEHNRLYWYRQTLGQGPEFLTYFQNEAQLEKSRLLSDRFSAERPKGSFSTLEIQRTEQGDSAMYLCASSLASGRSWGTQYFGPGTRLLVL.

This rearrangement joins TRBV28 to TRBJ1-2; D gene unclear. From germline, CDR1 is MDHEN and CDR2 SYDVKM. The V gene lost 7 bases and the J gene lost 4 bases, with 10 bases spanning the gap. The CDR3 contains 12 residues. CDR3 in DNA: TGTGCCAGCATTTCGTCCGGCTATGGCTACACCTTC. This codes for CASISSGYGYTF.

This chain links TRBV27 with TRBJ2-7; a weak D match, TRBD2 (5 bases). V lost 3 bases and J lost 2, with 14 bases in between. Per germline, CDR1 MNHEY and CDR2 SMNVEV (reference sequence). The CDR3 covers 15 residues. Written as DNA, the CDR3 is TGTGCCAGCAGTTTCTTCAGCGGACCAGCCTACGAGCAGTACTTC. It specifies CASSFFSGPAYEQYF.

The CDR3 DNA follows: TGTGCCAGCAGCCTTGGACCAGGGGTTGGGAACACCATATATTTT. This encodes CASSLGPGVGNTIYF. The chain has TRBV5-4 and TRBJ1-3, with D possibly being TRBD1 (6 bases). V shed 4 bases and J shed 7 bases, with 18 bases lying between them. CDR3 length: 15 residues. CDR1 is SGHNT, CDR2 YYREEE, per germline (reference sequence).

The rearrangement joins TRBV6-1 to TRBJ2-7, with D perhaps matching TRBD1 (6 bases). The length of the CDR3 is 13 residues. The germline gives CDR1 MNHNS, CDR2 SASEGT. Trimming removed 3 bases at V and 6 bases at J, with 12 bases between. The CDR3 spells CASSEYRVSEQYF. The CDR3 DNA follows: TGTGCCAGCAGTGAGTACAGGGTAAGCGAGCAGTACTTC.

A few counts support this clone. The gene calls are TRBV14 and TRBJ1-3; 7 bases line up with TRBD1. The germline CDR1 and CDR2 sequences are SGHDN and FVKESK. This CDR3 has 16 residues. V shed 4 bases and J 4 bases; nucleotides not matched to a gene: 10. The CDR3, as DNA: TGTGCCAGCAGCCGGAAGGGGGCATCGAGAGGAAACACCATATATTTT. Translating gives CASSRKGASRGNTIYF.

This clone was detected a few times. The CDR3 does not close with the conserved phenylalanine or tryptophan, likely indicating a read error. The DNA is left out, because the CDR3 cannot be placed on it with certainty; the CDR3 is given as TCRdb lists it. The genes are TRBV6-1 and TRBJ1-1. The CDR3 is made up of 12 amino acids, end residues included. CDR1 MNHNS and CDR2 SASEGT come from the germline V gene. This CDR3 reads CASSEVPGTQEL.

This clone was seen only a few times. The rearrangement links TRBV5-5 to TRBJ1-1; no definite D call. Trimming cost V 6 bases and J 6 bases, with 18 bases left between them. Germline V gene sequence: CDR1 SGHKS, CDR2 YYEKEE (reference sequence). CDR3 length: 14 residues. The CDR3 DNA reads TGTGCCAGCACCCCCTCGCCCGGGAGGTCTGAAGCTTTCTTT. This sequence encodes CASTPSPGRSEAFF.

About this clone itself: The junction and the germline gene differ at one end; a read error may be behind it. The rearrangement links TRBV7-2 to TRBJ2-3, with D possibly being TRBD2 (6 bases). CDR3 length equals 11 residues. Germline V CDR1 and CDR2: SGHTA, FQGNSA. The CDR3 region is CASSSGPGLAF. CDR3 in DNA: TGTGCCAGCAGCTCAGGTCCGGGACTGGCATTT.

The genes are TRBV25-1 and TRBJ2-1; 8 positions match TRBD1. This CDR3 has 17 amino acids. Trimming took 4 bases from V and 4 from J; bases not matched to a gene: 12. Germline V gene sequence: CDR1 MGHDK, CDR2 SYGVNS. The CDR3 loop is CASSGPVAGGRYNEQFF. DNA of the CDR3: TGTGCCAGCAGTGGACCCGTAGCAGGGGGCAGGTACAATGAGCAGTTCTTC.

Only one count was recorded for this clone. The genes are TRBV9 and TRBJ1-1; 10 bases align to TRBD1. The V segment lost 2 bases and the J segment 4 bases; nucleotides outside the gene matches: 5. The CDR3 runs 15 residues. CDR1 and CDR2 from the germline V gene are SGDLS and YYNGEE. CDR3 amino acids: CASSVAGQGSTEAFF. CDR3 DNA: TGTGCCAGCAGCGTGGCGGGACAGGGGAGCACTGAAGCTTTCTTT. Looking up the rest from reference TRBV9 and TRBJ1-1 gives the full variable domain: DSGVTQTPKHLITATGQRVTLRCSPRSGDLSVYWYQQSLDQGLQFLIQYYNGEERAKGNILERFSAQQFPDLHSELNLSSLELGDSALYFCASSVAGQGSTEAFFGQGTRLTVV.

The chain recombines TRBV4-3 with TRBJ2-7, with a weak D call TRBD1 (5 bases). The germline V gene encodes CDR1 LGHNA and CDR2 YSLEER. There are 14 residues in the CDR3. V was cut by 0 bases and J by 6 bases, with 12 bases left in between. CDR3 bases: TGCGCCAGCAGCCAAGATCTTCAGGGCGGCGAGCAGTACTTC. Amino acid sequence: CASSQDLQGGEQYF.

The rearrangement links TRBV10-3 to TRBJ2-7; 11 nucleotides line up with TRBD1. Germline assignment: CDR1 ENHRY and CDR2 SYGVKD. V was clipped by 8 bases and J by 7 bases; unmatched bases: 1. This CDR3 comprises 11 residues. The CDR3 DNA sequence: TGTGCCATCGGGACAGGGGGGGAGCAGTACTTC. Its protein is CAIGTGGEQYF.